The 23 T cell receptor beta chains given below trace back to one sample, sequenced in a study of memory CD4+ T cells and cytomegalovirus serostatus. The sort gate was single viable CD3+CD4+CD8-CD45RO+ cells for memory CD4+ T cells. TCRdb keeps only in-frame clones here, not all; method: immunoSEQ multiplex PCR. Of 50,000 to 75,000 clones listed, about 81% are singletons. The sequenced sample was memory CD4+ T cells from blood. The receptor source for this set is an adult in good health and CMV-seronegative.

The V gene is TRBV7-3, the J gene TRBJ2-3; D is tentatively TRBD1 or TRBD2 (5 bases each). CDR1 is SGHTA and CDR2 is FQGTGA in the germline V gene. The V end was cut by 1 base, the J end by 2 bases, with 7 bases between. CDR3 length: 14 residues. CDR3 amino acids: CASSLRGDTDTQYF. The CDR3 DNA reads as TGTGCCAGCAGCTTAAGAGGGGACACAGATACGCAGTATTTT.

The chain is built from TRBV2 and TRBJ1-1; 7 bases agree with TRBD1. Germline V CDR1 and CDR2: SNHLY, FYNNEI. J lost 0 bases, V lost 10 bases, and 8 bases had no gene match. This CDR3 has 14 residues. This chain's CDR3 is CATRQGGVNTEAFF. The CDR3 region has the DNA TGTGCCACCAGACAGGGAGGGGTGAACACTGAAGCTTTCTTT.

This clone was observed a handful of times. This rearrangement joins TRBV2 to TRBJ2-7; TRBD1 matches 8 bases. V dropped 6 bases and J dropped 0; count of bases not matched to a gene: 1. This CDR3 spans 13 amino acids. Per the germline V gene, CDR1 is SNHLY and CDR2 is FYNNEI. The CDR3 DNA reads TGTGCCAGCAGACAGGGGGTCTCCTACGAGCAGTACTTC. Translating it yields CASRQGVSYEQYF. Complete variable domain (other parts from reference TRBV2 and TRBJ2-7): EPEVTQTPSHQVTQMGQEVILRCVPISNHLYFYWYRQILGQKVEFLVSFYNNEISEKSEIFDDQFSVERPDGSNFTLKIRSTKLEDSAMYFCASRQGVSYEQYFGPGTRLTVT.

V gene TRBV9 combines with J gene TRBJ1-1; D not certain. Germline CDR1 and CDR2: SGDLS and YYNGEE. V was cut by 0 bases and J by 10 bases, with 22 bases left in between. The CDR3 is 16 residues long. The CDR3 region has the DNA TGTGCCAGCAGCGTAGGAGCCAGCTTTCTTTTGTCCCCAGCTTTCTTT. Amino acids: CASSVGASFLLSPAFF.

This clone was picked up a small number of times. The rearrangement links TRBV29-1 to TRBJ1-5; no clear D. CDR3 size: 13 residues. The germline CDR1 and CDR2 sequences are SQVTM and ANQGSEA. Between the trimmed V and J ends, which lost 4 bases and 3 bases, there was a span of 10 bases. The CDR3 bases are TGCAGCGTTGGCCAGACTTTCAATCAGCCCCAGCATTTT. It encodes CSVGQTFNQPQHF.

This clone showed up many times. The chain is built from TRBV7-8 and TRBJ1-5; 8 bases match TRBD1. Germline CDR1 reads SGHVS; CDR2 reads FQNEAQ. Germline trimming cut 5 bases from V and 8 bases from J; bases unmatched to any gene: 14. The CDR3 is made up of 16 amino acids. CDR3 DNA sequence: TGTGCCAGCAGCGGCAGTGCAGGGGGCCCTTTTGAGCCCCAGCATTTT. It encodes CASSGSAGGPFEPQHF.

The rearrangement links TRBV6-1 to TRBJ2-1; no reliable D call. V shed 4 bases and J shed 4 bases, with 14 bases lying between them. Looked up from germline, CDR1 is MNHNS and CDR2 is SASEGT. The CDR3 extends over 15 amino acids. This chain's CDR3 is CASSGGDAVYNEQFF. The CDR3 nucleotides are TGTGCCAGCAGTGGTGGGGATGCGGTTTACAATGAGCAGTTCTTC.

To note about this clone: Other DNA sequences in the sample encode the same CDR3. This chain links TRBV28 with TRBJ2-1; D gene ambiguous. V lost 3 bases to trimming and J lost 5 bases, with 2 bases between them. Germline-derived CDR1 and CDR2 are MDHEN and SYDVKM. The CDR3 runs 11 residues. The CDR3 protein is CASSLNNEQFF. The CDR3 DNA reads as TGTGCCAGCAGTTTGAACAATGAGCAGTTCTTC.

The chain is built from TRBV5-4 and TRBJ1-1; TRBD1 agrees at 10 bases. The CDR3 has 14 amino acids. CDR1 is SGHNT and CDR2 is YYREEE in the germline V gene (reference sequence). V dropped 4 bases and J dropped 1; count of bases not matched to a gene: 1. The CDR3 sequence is CASSRDRGNTEAFF. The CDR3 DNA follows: TGTGCCAGCAGCCGGGACAGGGGGAACACTGAAGCTTTCTTT.

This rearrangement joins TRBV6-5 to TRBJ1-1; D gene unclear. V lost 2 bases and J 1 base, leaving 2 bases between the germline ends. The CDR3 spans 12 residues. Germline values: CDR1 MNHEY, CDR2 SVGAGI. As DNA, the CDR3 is TGTGCCAGCAGTTACAGGAACACTGAAGCTTTCTTT. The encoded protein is CASSYRNTEAFF.

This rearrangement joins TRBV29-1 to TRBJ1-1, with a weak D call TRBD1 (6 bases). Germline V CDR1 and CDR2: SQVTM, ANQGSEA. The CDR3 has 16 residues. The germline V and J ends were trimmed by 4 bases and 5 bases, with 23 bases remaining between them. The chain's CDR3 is CSVGGGNRARGTEAFF. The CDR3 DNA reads TGCAGCGTTGGGGGGGGAAACAGGGCTAGGGGGACTGAAGCTTTCTTT.

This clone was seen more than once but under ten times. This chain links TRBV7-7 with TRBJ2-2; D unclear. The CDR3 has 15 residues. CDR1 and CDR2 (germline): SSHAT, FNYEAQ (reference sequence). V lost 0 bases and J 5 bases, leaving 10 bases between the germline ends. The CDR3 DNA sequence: TGTGCCAGCAGCTTAGCCCCCTCGGCGACCGGGGAGCTGTTTTTT. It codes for CASSLAPSATGELFF.

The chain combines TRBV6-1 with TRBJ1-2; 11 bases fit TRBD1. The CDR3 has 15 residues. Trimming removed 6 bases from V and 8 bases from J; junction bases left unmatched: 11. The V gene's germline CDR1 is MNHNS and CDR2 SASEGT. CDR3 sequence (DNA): TGTGCCAGCAGGATGCTGGGACAGGGGGGCGTGGGCTACACCTTC. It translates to CASRMLGQGGVGYTF.

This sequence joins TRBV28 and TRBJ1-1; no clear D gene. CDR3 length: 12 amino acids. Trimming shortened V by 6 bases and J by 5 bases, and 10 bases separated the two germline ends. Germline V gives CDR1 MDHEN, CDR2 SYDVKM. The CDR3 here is CASRTRETEAFF. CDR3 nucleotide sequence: TGTGCCAGCAGAACACGGGAGACTGAAGCTTTCTTT.

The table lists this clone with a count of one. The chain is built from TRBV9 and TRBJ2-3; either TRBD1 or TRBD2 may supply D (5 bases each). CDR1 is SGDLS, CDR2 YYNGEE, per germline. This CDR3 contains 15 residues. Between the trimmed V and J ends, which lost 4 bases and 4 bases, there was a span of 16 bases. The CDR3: CASSRSGQGADTQYF. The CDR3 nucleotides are TGTGCCAGCAGCCGCTCGGGGCAGGGAGCAGATACGCAGTATTTT.

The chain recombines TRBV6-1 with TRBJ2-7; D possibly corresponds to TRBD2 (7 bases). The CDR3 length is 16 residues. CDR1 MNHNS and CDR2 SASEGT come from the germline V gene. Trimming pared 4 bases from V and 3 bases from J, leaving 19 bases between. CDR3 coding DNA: TGTGCCAGCAGTGGGGCGGGGGCTAGCGGATTCTACGAGCAGTACTTC. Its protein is CASSGAGASGFYEQYF.

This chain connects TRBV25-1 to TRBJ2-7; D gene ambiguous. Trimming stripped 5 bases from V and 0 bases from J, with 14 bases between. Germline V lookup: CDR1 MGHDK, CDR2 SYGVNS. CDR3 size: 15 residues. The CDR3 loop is CASSSSGLSSYEQYF. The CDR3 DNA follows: TGTGCCAGCAGTTCCTCCGGGCTCTCCTCCTACGAGCAGTACTTC.

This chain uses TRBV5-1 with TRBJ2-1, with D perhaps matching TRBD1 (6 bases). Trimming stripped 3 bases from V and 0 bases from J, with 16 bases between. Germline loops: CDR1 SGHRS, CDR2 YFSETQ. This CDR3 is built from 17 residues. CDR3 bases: TGCGCCAGCAGCTACCACAGGGTGGGGAGCTCCTACAATGAGCAGTTCTTC. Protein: CASSYHRVGSSYNEQFF.

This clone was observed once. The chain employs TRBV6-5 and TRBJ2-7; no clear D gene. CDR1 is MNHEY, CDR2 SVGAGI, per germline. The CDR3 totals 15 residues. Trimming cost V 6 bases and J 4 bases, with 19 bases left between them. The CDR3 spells CASRRYPPAEYEQYF. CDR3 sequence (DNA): TGTGCCAGCAGACGGTACCCCCCCGCAGAGTACGAGCAGTACTTC.

The CDR3 DNA is TGTGCCAGCAGTTTGGAACAAACTGGGGCCAACGTCCTGACTTTC. Amino acids: CASSLEQTGANVLTF. The V gene is TRBV27, the J gene TRBJ2-6; D remains ambiguous. CDR3 size: 15 residues. Germline loops: CDR1 MNHEY, CDR2 SMNVEV (reference sequence). With 3 bases removed from V and 2 bases from J, the gap between germline ends came to 8 bases.

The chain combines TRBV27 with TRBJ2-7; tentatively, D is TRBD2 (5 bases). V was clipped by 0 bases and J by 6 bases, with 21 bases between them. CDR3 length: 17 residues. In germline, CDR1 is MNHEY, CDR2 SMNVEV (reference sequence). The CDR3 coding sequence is TGTGCCAGCAGTTTATCCCCGACTACTCCCCCTTTACCCGAGCAGTACTTC. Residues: CASSLSPTTPPLPEQYF.

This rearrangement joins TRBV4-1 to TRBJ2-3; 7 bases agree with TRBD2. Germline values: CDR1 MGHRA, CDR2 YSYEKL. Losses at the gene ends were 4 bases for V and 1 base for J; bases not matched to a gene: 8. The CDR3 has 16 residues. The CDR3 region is CASSRPTGGGTDTQYF. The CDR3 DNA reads TGCGCCAGCAGCCGCCCGACGGGGGGAGGCACAGATACGCAGTATTTT.

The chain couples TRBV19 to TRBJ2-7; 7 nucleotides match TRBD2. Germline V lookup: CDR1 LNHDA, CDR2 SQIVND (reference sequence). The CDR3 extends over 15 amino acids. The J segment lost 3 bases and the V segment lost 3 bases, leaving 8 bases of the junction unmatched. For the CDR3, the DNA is TGTGCCAGTAGTATGAAAGGAGGGAGGGGCTACGAGCAGTACTTC. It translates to CASSMKGGRGYEQYF. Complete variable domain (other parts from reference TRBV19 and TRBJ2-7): DGGITQSPKYLFRKEGQNVTLSCEQNLNHDAMYWYRQDPGQGLRLIYYSQIVNDFQKGDIAEGYSVSREKKESFPLTVTSAQKNPTAFYLCASSMKGGRGYEQYFGPGTRLTVT.